The 24 T cell receptor beta chains presented below share a single source sample, sequenced in a study of T-cell memory formation after mild COVID-19. MiXCR was run by TCRdb on the 5' RACE reads, yielding one entry per CDR3 protein. The table records about 560,000 distinct CDR3 sequences, about 22% of them present only once. The sequenced sample consisted of PBMCs or a T cell subset sorted from them (not recorded which). Source of these receptors: an adult woman who had mild COVID-19 (a few samples of this study predate the infection). Cell type and time point are not known.

A few counts support this clonotype. V gene TRBV4-1 combines with J gene TRBJ2-7; D is uncertain. Germline V gene lookup returns CDR1 MGHRA and CDR2 YSYEKL. There are 14 residues in the CDR3. Deletions cut 1 base from V and 2 bases from J, with 9 bases between. The CDR3 here is CASSQGPSTYEQYF. DNA for the CDR3: TGCGCCAGCAGCCAAGGACCGTCGACCTACGAGCAGTACTTC.

The chain carries TRBV27 and TRBJ2-7; TRBD1 matches at 7 bases. CDR1 MNHEY and CDR2 SMNVEV come from the germline V gene (reference sequence). V lost 2 bases to trimming and J lost 4 bases; unmatched junction nucleotides: 11. This CDR3 has 16 amino acids. DNA for the CDR3: TGTGCCAGCAGTTTAGGTTTCGACAGGGCGGTTTACGAGCAGTACTTC. Translating gives CASSLGFDRAVYEQYF.

This rearrangement joins TRBV9 to TRBJ2-2, with 7 bases identical to TRBD1. CDR3 length: 17 residues. Germline V lookup: CDR1 SGDLS, CDR2 YYNGEE. Losses at the gene ends were 3 bases for V and 2 bases for J; bases not matched to a gene: 10. CDR3: CASSANRDSPNTGELFF. The CDR3, as DNA: TGTGCCAGCAGCGCCAACCGGGACAGCCCTAACACCGGGGAGCTGTTTTTT.

The chain has TRBV9 and TRBJ2-1, with 12 bases identical to TRBD2. After removal of 1 base from V and 2 bases from J, the junction contained 10 bases not matched to a gene. Germline CDR1 reads SGDLS; CDR2 reads YYNGEE. CDR3 length: 19 residues. The CDR3 DNA sequence: TGTGCCAGCAGCGTACCGACCCGACTAGCGGGAGAACCCTACAATGAGCAGTTCTTC. This codes for CASSVPTRLAGEPYNEQFF.

The chain links TRBV7-9 to TRBJ2-3, with a possible D match to TRBD1 (6 bases). The V gene lost 5 bases and the J gene lost 6 bases, with 15 bases spanning the gap. Germline CDR1 is SEHNR and CDR2 is FQNEAQ (reference sequence). The CDR3 runs 14 residues. The CDR3 DNA reads TGTGCCAGCAGCAACACGGACAGCCCCGATACGCAGTATTTT. Encoded protein: CASSNTDSPDTQYF. Full variable domain (missing parts from reference TRBV7-9 and TRBJ2-3): DTGVSQNPRHKITKRGQNVTFRCDPISEHNRLYWYRQTLGQGPEFLTYFQNEAQLEKSRLLSDRFSAERPKGSFSTLEIQRTEQGDSAMYLCASSNTDSPDTQYFGPGTRLTVL.

This clonotype was detected ten times or more. V gene TRBV15 combines with J gene TRBJ1-2; TRBD1 might be the D (6 bases). The CDR3 runs to 14 residues. Trimming stripped 0 bases from V and 2 bases from J, with 7 bases between. The V gene's germline CDR1 is LNHNV and CDR2 YYDKDF (reference sequence). Written as DNA, the CDR3 is TGTGCCACCAGCAGAGATCAGGGGAACTATGGCTACACCTTC. The encoded protein is CATSRDQGNYGYTF.

V gene TRBV7-2 combines with J gene TRBJ2-1; D gene uncertain. Germline V gene data show CDR1 as SGHTA and CDR2 as FQGNSA. This CDR3 spans 15 amino acids. V was clipped by 2 bases and J by 3 bases, with 11 bases between them. CDR3 in amino acids: CASSLSLQIYNEQFF. The CDR3 nucleotides read TGTGCCAGCAGCTTATCTCTACAGATCTACAATGAGCAGTTCTTC.

Concerning this clonotype itself: The junction and the germline gene differ at one end; a read error may be behind it. The chain joins TRBV7-2 to TRBJ2-1; a weak D match, TRBD1 (6 bases). The CDR3 sequence is 17 residues long. Germline values: CDR1 SGHTA, CDR2 FQGNSA. For the CDR3, the DNA is TGTGCCAGCAGCCCGAGTATCGGGGCAGGGGTATACAGTGAGCAGTTCTTC. Translated, it gives CASSPSIGAGVYSEQFF. Based on the CDR3 plus reference TRBV7-2 and TRBJ2-1, the full variable domain is GAGVSQSPSNKVTEKGKDVELRCDPISGHTALYWYRQSLGQGLEFLIYFQGNSAPDKSGLPSDRFSAERTGGSVSTLTIQRTQQEDSAVYLCASSPSIGAGVYSEQFFGPGTRLTVL.

The V gene is TRBV4-3, the J gene TRBJ2-1; D not resolved. CDR1 LGHNA and CDR2 YSLEER come from the germline V gene. The CDR3 loop spans 12 amino acids. The V gene lost 5 bases and the J gene lost 5 bases, with 7 bases spanning the gap. CDR3 bases: TGCGCCAGCAGCGCTTATAACAATGAGCAGTTCTTC. Its translation: CASSAYNNEQFF.

This clonotype was seen more than once but under ten times. The genes are TRBV7-3 and TRBJ1-1; TRBD1 matches 8 bases. CDR3 length: 14 amino acids. V lost 5 bases and J lost 2; bases outside the gene matches: 4. Germline lookup yields CDR1 SGHTA and CDR2 FQGTGA. The CDR3: CASSDGTGNTEAFF. In nucleotides, the CDR3 is TGTGCCAGCAGCGATGGGACAGGTAACACTGAAGCTTTCTTT.

The genes are TRBV7-2 and TRBJ2-1; 9 nucleotides agree with TRBD2. The ends lost 5 bases at V and 5 bases at J; junction bases unmatched: 7. CDR1 is SGHTA and CDR2 is FQGNSA in the germline V gene. The CDR3 spans 15 residues. The CDR3 loop is CASSPGVAGDNEQFF. Written as DNA, the CDR3 is TGTGCCAGCAGCCCCGGGGTAGCGGGAGACAATGAGCAGTTCTTC.

The V call is TRBV20-1, the J call TRBJ2-1; TRBD1 agrees at 8 bases. Trimming cost V 5 bases and J 0 bases; bases outside gene matches: 12. The germline V gene encodes CDR1 DFQATT and CDR2 SNEGSKA (reference sequence). The CDR3 contains 17 residues. CDR3 nucleotides: TGCAGTGCTGGGCGGGGACAGGTATTAACCTCCTACAATGAGCAGTTCTTC. Translation: CSAGRGQVLTSYNEQFF.

The chain joins TRBV20-1 to TRBJ2-1; TRBD2 matches 11 bases. The CDR3 is 15 residues long. CDR1 is DFQATT and CDR2 is SNEGSKA in the germline V gene (reference sequence). Losses at the gene ends were 2 bases for V and 7 bases for J; bases not matched to a gene: 7. The CDR3 spells CSARSASGRRNEQFF. Written as DNA, the CDR3 is TGCAGTGCTAGATCGGCTAGCGGGAGGAGGAATGAGCAGTTCTTC.

The chain recombines TRBV6-6 with TRBJ1-1; D is undetermined. The CDR3 sequence is 13 residues long. Trimming took 6 bases from V and 5 from J, leaving 13 bases between them. Germline V lookup: CDR1 MNHNY, CDR2 SVGAGI (reference sequence). The CDR3 DNA sequence: TGTGCCAGCAGCGGAGGAGGCAGGACTGAAGCTTTCTTT. Amino acids: CASSGGGRTEAFF.

The chain recombines TRBV3-1 with TRBJ1-2, with D possibly matching TRBD1 (5 bases). The V gene's germline CDR1 is LGHDT and CDR2 YNNKEL (reference sequence). The CDR3 runs 18 residues. V shed 0 bases and J shed 3 bases, with 20 bases lying between them. The CDR3 DNA reads TGTGCCAGCAGCCAAGAATACTCTACCAGAGCAGGGCACTATGGCTACACCTTC. It is translated as CASSQEYSTRAGHYGYTF. The full variable domain, completed using reference TRBV3-1 and TRBJ1-2, is DTAVSQTPKYLVTQMGNDKSIKCEQNLGHDTMYWYKQDSKKFLKIMFSYNNKELIINETVPNRFSPKSPDKAHLNLHINSLELGDSAVYFCASSQEYSTRAGHYGYTFGSGTRLTVV.

This clonotype was seen only a few times. The chain is built from TRBV6-1 and TRBJ2-2; tentative D call: TRBD2 (6 bases). Germline V gene sequence: CDR1 MNHNS, CDR2 SASEGT. The CDR3 totals 14 residues. Trimming cost V 5 bases and J 5 bases, with 12 bases left between them. The CDR3 sequence is CASSRLVETGELFF. The CDR3 DNA reads as TGTGCCAGCAGTAGACTAGTGGAGACCGGGGAGCTGTTTTTT.

This clonotype was detected many times. V is TRBV3-1 and J is TRBJ1-3, with TRBD1 matching 9 bases. Germline-derived CDR1 and CDR2 are LGHDT and YNNKEL (reference sequence). The length of the CDR3 is 17 residues. V was pared by 3 bases and J by 0 bases, with 6 bases of the junction left unmatched. CDR3 sequence (DNA): TGTGCCAGCAGCCATTCCGGGACAGGGCTCTCTGGAAACACCATATATTTT. It translates to CASSHSGTGLSGNTIYF. The complete variable domain, with remaining parts taken from reference TRBV3-1 and TRBJ1-3, reads DTAVSQTPKYLVTQMGNDKSIKCEQNLGHDTMYWYKQDSKKFLKIMFSYNNKELIINETVPNRFSPKSPDKAHLNLHINSLELGDSAVYFCASSHSGTGLSGNTIYFGEGSWLTVV.

V gene TRBV4-3 combines with J gene TRBJ2-3; D is possibly TRBD2 (6 bases). This CDR3 comprises 16 residues. Germline V CDR1 and CDR2: LGHNA, YSLEER. V gave up 0 bases and J gave up 3 bases, with 13 bases separating them. CDR3 amino acids: CASSQERTGGTDTQYF. The DNA for the CDR3 is TGCGCCAGCAGCCAAGAAAGGACCGGGGGAACAGATACGCAGTATTTT.

V is TRBV4-1 and J is TRBJ2-7, with 10 bases identical to TRBD1. V shed 5 bases, J shed 7 bases, and the junction held 5 bases outside the gene matches. This CDR3 spans 13 amino acids. Germline V gene lookup returns CDR1 MGHRA and CDR2 YSYEKL. The CDR3 DNA follows: TGCGCCAGCAGCAAGGGACAGGGGAGAGAGCAGTACTTC. It specifies CASSKGQGREQYF.

V gene TRBV4-3 combines with J gene TRBJ2-5, with 7 nucleotides matching TRBD2. V trimming: 0 bases; J trimming: 5 bases; junction bases outside the gene matches: 15. The CDR3 loop spans 18 amino acids. CDR1 and CDR2 from the germline V gene are LGHNA and YSLEER. The DNA for the CDR3 is TGCGCCAGCAGCCAAGATCGCATAAGGAGGGAGGGCGGGGAGACCCAGTACTTC. It specifies CASSQDRIRREGGETQYF.

This rearrangement joins TRBV6-5 to TRBJ2-7, with D maybe TRBD2 (5 bases). The CDR3 covers 15 residues. V was clipped by 2 bases and J by 0 bases, with 11 bases between them. Germline loops: CDR1 MNHEY, CDR2 SVGAGI. CDR3 protein: CASSYGPGSSYEQYF. In nucleotides, the CDR3 is TGTGCCAGCAGTTACGGACCGGGGAGCTCCTACGAGCAGTACTTC.

The V call is TRBV6-2 or TRBV6-3, the J call TRBJ2-1, with TRBD1 as a possible D gene (5 bases). Trimming took 4 bases from V and 1 from J, leaving 11 bases between them. The germline V gene has CDR1 MNHEY and CDR2 SVGEGT. The CDR3 spans 15 residues. The CDR3 bases are TGTGCCAGCAGTTCGCAGGGAACATCCTACAATGAGCAGTTCTTC. Protein product: CASSSQGTSYNEQFF.

This clonotype was seen a handful of times. The chain has TRBV29-1 and TRBJ2-1, with D unclear. This CDR3 has 10 residues. The V end was cut by 4 bases, the J end by 10 bases, with 8 bases between. Germline lookup yields CDR1 SQVTM and CDR2 ANQGSEA. In DNA, the CDR3 is TGCAGCGTTGGAGAGCTCGAGCAGTTCTTC. Residues: CSVGELEQFF.

V and J are TRBV12-3 or TRBV12-4 and TRBJ2-4; D possibly corresponds to TRBD1 (6 bases). The CDR3 has 14 amino acids. Trimming took 5 bases from V and 10 from J, leaving 18 bases between them. The CDR3 coding sequence is TGTGCCAGCAGTCCCCCGGACAGCCTTGGGATTCAGTACTTC. It specifies CASSPPDSLGIQYF.